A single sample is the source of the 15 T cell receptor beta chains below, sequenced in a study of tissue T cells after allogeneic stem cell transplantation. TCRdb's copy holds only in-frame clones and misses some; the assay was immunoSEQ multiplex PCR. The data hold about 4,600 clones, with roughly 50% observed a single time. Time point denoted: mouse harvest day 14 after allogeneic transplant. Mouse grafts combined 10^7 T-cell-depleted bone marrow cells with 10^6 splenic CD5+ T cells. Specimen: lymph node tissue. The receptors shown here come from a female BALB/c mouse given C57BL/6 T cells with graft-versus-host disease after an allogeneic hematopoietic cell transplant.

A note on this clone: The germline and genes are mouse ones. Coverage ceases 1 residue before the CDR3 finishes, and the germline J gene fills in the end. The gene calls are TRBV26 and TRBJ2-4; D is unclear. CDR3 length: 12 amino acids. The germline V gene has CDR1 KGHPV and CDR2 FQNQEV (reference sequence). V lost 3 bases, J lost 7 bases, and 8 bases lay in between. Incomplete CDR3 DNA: TGTGCCAGCAGTCTAGAGGGAGACACCTTGTAC. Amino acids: CASSLEGDTLY. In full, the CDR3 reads CASSLEGDTLYF. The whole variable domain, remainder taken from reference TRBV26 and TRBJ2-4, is NSKVIQTPRYLVKGQGQKAKMRCIPEKGHPVVFWYQQNKNNEFKFLINFQNQEVLQQIDMTEKRFSAECPSNSPCSLEIQSSEAGDSALYLCASSLEGDTLYFGAGTRLSVL.

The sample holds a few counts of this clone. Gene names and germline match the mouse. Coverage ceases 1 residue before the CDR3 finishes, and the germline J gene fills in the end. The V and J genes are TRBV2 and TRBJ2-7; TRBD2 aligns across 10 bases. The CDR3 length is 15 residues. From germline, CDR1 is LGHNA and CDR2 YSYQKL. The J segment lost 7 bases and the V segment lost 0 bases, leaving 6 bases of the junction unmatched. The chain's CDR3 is CASSQDLGGRGEQYF. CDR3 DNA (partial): TGTGCCAGCAGCCAAGACCTGGGGGGGCGCGGGGAACAGTAC.

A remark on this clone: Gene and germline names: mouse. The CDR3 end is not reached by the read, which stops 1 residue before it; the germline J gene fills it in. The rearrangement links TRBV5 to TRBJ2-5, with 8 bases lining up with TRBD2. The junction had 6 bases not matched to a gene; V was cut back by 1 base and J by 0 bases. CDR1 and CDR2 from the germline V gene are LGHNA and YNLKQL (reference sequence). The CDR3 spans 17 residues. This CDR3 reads CASSQVGGVFNQDTQYF. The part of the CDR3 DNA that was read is TGTGCCAGCAGCCAAGTTGGGGGGGTTTTTAACCAAGACACCCAGTAC.

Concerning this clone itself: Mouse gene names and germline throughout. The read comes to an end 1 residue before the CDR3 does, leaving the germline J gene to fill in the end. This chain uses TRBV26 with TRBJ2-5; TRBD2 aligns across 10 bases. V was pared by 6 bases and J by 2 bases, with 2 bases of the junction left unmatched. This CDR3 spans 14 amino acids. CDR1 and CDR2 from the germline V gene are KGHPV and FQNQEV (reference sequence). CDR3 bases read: TGTGCCAGCAGAGGACTGGGGGTCCAAGACACCCAGTAC. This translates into CASRGLGVQDTQY. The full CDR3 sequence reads CASRGLGVQDTQYF.

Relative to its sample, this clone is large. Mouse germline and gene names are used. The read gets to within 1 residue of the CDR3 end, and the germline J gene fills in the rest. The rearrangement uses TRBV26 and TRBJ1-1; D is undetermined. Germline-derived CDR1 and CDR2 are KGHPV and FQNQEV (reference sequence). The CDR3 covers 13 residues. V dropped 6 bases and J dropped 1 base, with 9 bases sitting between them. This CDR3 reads CASSPGGNTEVFF. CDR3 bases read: TGTGCCAGCAGCCCGGGAGGAAACACAGAAGTCTTC.

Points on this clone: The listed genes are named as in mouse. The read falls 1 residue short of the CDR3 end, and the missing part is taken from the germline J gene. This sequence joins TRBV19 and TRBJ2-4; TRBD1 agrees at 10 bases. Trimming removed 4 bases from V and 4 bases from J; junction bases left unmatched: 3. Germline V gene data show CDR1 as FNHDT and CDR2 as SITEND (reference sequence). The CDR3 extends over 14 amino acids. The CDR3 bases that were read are TGTGCCAGCAGTCCCGGGACAGGGGAAAACACCTTGTAC. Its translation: CASSPGTGENTLY. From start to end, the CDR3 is CASSPGTGENTLYF.

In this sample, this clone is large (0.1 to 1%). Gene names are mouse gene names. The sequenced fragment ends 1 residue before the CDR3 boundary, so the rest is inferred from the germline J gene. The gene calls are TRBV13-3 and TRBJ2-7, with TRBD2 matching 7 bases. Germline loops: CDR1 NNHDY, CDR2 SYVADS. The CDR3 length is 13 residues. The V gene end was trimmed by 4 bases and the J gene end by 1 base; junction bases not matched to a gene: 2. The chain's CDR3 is CASSQGLSYEQYF. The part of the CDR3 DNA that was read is TGTGCCAGCAGTCAGGGACTGTCCTATGAACAGTAC.

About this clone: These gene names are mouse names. This CDR3 is CATKSSGNTLYF. The part of the CDR3 DNA that was read is TGTGCTACTAAATCTTCTGGAAATACGCTCTAT. The J gene is TRBJ1-3, the V gene TRBV29, with unresolved D. The read ends 1 residue early relative to the CDR3; the germline J gene fills the gap. Trimming took 10 bases from V and 0 from J, leaving 7 bases between them. There are 12 residues in the CDR3. Germline V gives CDR1 MSHET, CDR2 SYDVDS.

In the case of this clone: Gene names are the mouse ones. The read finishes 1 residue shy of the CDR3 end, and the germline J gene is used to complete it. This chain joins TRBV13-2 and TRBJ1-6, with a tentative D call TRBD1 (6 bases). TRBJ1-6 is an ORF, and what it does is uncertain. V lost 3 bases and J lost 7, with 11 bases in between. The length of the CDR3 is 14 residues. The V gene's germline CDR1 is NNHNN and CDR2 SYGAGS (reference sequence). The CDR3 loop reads CASGAQGGNSPLYF. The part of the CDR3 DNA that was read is TGTGCCAGCGGTGCACAGGGAGGGAATTCGCCCCTCTAC.

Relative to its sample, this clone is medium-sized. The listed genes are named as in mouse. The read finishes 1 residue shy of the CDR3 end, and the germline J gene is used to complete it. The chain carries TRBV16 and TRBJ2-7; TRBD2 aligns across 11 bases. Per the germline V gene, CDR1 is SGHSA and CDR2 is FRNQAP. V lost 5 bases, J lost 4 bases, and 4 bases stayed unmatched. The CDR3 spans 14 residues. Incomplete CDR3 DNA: TGTGCAAGCAGCCCCGGGACTGGGGGTTATGAACAGTAC. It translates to CASSPGTGGYEQY. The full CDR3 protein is CASSPGTGGYEQYF.

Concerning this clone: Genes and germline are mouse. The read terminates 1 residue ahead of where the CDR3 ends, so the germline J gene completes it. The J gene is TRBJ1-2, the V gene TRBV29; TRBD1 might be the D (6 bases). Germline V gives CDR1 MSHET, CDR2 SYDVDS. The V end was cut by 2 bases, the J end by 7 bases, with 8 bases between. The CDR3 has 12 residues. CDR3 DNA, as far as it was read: TGTGCTAGCAGTTTAACAGGGTACGACTACACC. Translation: CASSLTGYDYT. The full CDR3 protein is CASSLTGYDYTF.

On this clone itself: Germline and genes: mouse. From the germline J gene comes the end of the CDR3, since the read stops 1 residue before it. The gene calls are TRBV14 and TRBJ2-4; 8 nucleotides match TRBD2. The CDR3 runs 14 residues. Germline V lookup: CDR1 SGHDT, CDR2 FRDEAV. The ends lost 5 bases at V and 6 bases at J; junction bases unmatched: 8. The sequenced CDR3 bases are TGTGCCAGCAGAAGACCGGGGGGGCGGAACACCTTGTAC. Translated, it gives CASRRPGGRNTLY. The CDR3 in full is CASRRPGGRNTLYF.

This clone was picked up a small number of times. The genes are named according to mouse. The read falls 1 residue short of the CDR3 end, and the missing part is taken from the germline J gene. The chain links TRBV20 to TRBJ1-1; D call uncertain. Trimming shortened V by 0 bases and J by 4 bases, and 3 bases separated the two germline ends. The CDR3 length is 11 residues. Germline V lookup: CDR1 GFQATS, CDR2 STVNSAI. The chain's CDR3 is CGARDSTEVFF. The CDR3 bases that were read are TGTGGTGCTAGGGACAGCACAGAAGTCTTC.

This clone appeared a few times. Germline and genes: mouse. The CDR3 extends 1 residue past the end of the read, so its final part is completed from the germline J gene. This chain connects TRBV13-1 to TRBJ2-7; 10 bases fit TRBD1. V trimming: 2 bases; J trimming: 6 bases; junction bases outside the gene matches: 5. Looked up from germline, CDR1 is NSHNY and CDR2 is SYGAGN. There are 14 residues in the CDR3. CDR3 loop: CASSDRDRGFEQYF. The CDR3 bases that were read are TGTGCCAGCAGTGACCGGGACAGGGGTTTTGAACAGTAC.

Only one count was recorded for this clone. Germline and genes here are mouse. The CDR3 protein is CASSLWGRNQDTQYF. The CDR3 DNA, read in part, is TGTGCCAGCAGTCTGTGGGGGCGAAACCAAGACACCCAGTAC. The V and J genes are TRBV26 and TRBJ2-5; D might be TRBD1 or TRBD2, each matching 6 bases. The read gets to within 1 residue of the CDR3 end, and the germline J gene fills in the rest. CDR3 size: 15 residues. V was shortened by 1 base and J by 0 bases, with 8 bases between the two germline ends. Germline lookup yields CDR1 KGHPV and CDR2 FQNQEV (reference sequence).